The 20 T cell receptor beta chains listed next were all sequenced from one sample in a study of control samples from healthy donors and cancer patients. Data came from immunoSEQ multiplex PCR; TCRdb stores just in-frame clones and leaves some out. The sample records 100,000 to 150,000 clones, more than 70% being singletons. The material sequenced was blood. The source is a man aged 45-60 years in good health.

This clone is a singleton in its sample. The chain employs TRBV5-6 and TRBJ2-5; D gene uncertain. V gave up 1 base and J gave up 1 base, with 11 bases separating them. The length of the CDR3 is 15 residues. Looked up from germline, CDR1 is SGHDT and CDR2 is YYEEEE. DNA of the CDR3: TGTGCCAGCAGCTTGTTTGTCAGTACCCAAGAGACCCAGTACTTC. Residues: CASSLFVSTQETQYF.

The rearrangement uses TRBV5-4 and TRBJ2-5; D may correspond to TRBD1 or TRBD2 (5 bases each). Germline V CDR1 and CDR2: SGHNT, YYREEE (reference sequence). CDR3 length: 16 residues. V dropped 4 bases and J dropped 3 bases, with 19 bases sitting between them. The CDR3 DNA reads TGTGCCAGCAGCCGGATTGGTGGGGGAAAGAAAGAGACCCAGTACTTC. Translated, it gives CASSRIGGGKKETQYF.

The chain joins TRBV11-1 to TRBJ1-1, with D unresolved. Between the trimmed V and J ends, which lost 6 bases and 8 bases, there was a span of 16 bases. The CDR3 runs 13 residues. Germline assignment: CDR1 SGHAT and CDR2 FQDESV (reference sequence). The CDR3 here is CASSAFGPREAFF. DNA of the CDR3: TGTGCCAGCAGTGCTTTTGGACCCCGAGAAGCTTTCTTT.

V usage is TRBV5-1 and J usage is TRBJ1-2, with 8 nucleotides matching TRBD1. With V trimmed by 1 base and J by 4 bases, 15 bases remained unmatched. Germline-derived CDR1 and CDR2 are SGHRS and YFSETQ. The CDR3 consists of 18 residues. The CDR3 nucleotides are TGCGCCAGCAGCTTGCGTGACAGTGGACAGGGCAAACCCTATGGCTACACCTTC. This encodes CASSLRDSGQGKPYGYTF.

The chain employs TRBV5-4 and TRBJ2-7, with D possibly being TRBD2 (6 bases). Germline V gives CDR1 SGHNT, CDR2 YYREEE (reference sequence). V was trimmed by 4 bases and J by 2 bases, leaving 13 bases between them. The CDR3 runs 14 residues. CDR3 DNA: TGTGCCAGCAGCCGGGACTTGCTCCCCTACGAGCAGTACTTC. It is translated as CASSRDLLPYEQYF.

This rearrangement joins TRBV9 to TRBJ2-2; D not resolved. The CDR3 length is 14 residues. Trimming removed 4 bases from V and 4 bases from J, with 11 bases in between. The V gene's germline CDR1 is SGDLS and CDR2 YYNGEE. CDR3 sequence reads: CASSPFGGTGELFF. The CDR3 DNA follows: TGTGCCAGCAGCCCCTTTGGTGGCACCGGGGAGCTGTTTTTT.

The CDR3 bases are TGTGCCAGCAGCTCGGTCCGTTACAATGAGCAGTTCTTC. Translated, it gives CASSSVRYNEQFF. The chain employs TRBV11-2 and TRBJ2-1; the D is unclear. The ends were cut back, 4 bases at V and 4 bases at J, with 8 bases in the middle. The CDR3 runs to 13 residues. From germline, CDR1 is SGHAT and CDR2 FQNNGV.

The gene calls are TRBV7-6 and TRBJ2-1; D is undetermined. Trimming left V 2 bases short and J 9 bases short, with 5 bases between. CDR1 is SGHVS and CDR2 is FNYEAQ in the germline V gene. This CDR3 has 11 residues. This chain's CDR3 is CASSLFGEQFF. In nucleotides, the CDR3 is TGTGCCAGCAGCTTATTCGGTGAGCAGTTCTTC.

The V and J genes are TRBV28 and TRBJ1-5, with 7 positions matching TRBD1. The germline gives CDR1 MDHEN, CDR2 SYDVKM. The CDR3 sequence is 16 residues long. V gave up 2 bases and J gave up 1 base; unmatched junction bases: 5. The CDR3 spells CASSLGGRGSNQPQHF. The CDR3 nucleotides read TGTGCCAGCAGTTTAGGGGGCAGGGGGAGCAATCAGCCCCAGCATTTT. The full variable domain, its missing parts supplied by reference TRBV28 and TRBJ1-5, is DVKVTQSSRYLVKRTGEKVFLECVQDMDHENMFWYRQDPGLGLRLIYFSYDVKMKEKGDIPEGYSVSREKKERFSLILESASTNQTSMYLCASSLGGRGSNQPQHFGDGTRLSIL.

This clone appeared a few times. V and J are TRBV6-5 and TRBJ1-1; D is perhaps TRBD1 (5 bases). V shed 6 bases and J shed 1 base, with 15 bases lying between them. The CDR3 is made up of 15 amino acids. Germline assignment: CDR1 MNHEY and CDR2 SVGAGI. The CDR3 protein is CASRVQGVANTEAFF. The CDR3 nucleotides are TGTGCCAGCAGGGTCCAGGGAGTCGCGAACACTGAAGCTTTCTTT.

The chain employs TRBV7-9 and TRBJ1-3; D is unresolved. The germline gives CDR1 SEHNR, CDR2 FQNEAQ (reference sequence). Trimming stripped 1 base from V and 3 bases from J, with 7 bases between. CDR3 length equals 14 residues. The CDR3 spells CASSLDRVGNTIYF. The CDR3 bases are TGTGCCAGCAGCTTAGATCGGGTTGGAAACACCATATATTTT.

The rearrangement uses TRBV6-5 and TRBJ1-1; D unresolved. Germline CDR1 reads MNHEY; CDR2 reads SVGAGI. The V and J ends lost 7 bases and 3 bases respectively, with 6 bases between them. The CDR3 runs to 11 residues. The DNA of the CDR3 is TGTGCCAGCACTCAGTACACTGAAGCTTTCTTT. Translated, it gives CASTQYTEAFF.

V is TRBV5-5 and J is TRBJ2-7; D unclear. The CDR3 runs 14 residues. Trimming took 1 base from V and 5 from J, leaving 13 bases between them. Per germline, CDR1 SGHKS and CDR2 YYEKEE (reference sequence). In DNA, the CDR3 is TGTGCCAGCAGCTTGACTTGGGCACGCGACGAGCAGTACTTC. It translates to CASSLTWARDEQYF.

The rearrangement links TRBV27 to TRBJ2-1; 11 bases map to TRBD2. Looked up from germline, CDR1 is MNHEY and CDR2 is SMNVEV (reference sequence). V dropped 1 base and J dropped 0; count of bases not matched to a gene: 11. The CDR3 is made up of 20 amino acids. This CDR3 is CASSLWFRLAGTSSYNEQFF. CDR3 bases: TGTGCCAGCAGTTTATGGTTCCGACTAGCGGGAACCAGCTCCTACAATGAGCAGTTCTTC.

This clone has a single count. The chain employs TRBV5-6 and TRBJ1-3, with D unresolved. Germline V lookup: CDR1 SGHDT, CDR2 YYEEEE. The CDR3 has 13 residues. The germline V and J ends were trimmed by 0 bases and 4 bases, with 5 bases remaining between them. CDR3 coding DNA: TGTGCCAGCAGCTTGGTAGGGGGAAACACCATATATTTT. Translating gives CASSLVGGNTIYF.

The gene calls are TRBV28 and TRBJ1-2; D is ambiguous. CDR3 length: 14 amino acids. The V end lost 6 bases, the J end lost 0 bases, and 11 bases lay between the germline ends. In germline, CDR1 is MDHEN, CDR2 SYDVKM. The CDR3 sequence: CASRILGANYGYTF. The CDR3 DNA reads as TGTGCCAGCAGAATACTTGGGGCTAACTATGGCTACACCTTC.

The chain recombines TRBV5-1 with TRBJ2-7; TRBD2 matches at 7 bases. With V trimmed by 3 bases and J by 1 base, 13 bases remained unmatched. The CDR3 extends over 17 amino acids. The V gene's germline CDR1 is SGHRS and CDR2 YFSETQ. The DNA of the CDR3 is TGCGCCAGCAGCTCTAGGCCCCCCGGGGGGTATTCCTACGAGCAGTACTTC. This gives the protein CASSSRPPGGYSYEQYF.

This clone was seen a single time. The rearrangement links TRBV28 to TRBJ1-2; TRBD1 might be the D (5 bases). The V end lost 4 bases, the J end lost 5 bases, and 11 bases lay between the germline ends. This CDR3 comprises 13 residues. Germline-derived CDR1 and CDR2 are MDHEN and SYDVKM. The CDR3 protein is CASSSHGGYGYTF. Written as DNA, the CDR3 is TGTGCCAGCAGTTCCCATGGGGGGTATGGCTACACCTTC.

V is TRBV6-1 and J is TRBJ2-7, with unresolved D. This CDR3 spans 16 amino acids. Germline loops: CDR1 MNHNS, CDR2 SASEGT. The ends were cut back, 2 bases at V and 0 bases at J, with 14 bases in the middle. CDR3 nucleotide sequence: TGTGCCAGCAGTGAATCAATCACTCCTAGCTCCTACGAGCAGTACTTC. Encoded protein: CASSESITPSSYEQYF.

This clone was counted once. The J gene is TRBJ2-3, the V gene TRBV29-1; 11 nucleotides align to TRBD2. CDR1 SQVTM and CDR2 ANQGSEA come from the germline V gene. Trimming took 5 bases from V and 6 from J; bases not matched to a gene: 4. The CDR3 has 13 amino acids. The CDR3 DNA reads TGCAGCGTTATCCGGACTAGCGGGGATACGCAGTATTTT. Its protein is CSVIRTSGDTQYF.